Sequencing of this T cell receptor (beta chain) was carried out in a study of shared clonotypes between healthy human individuals. Germline CDR1 reads SGHTA; CDR2 reads FQGNSA. This CDR3 contains 13 residues. The V end lost 6 bases, the J end lost 4 bases, and 9 bases lay between the germline ends. Assay execution took place at the deep level. The method was immunoSEQ multiplex PCR; TCRdb's version includes in-frame clones alone and lacks a portion of them. The sample has 1.4 million or so clones, around 98.5% seen once. The clonotype was recovered from a young man in good health. Sequencing was carried out using naive CD4+ T cells sorted from blood. Subset of the sample: CD45RA+ positively selected. The chain is built from TRBV7-2 and TRBJ1-4, with D perhaps matching TRBD1 (6 bases). In DNA, the CDR3 is TGTGCCAGCAGTCAAGGGGGTAATGAAAAACTGTTTTTT. Translation gives CASSQGGNEKLFF.